A single sample gave rise to the 8 T cell receptor beta chains below, sequenced in a study of human T cells and chemical hapten exposure. TCRdb redid the calling of the RACE reads with MiXCR, one entry per CDR3 protein. The sample includes some 36,000 distinct CDR3 sequences, 7.5% to 8% seen only once; the top ten take about 1.2%. Regarding time point: pre-sensitization, week 0. The treatment was: therapeutic diphenylcyclopropenone sensitization with weekly scalp DPC. The sample in question was whole blood, obtained in connection with sensitization to the hapten diphenylcyclopropenone (DPC). These receptors were obtained from a woman aged 50 to 60 with alopecia areata. Some clones in this sample may be carry-over from other donors' samples.

Concerning this clonotype: A junction boundary mismatches the germline segment, possibly from a read error. The rearrangement joins TRBV19 to TRBJ2-1, with 11 bases matching TRBD2. Germline V gives CDR1 LNHDA, CDR2 SQIVND (reference sequence). CDR3 length: 13 amino acids. CDR3 bases: TGTGCCAGTGATACCGGGACTAGCGGACCCCTTAACTTC. This encodes CASDTGTSGPLNF.

In this sample, this clonotype turned up many times. This chain joins TRBV12-3 or TRBV12-4 and TRBJ1-5; no clear D. This CDR3 has 14 amino acids. Trimming cost V 7 bases and J 0 bases, with 10 bases left between them. In nucleotides, the CDR3 is TGTGCCAGCAAAACGACCGGTAGCAATCAGCCCCAGCATTTT. Its protein is CASKTTGSNQPQHF.

This clonotype was counted many times. The genes are TRBV7-2 and TRBJ2-1; D is uncertain. Germline V CDR1 and CDR2: SGHTA, FQGNSA. Trimming cost V 1 base and J 5 bases, with 3 bases left between them. CDR3 length equals 12 residues. The CDR3 loop is CASSLVNNEQFF. The DNA of the CDR3 is TGTGCCAGCAGCTTAGTGAACAATGAGCAGTTCTTC. The full variable domain, with the rest looked up from reference TRBV7-2 and TRBJ2-1, is GAGVSQSPSNKVTEKGKDVELRCDPISGHTALYWYRQSLGQGLEFLIYFQGNSAPDKSGLPSDRFSAERTGGSVSTLTIQRTQQEDSAVYLCASSLVNNEQFFGPGTRLTVL.

This clonotype was seen ten or more times. V and J are TRBV12-3 or TRBV12-4 and TRBJ1-3; D gene uncertain. The length of the CDR3 is 13 residues. V dropped 11 bases and J dropped 0 bases, with 11 bases sitting between them. CDR3 region: CAFRVFSGNTIYF. Here the CDR3 DNA reads TGTGCCTTCCGGGTTTTCTCTGGAAACACCATATATTTT.

This clonotype was observed at least ten times. This chain links TRBV3-1 with TRBJ1-4; 8 bases agree with TRBD1. This CDR3 spans 17 amino acids. V lost 0 bases, J lost 1 base, and 4 bases stayed unmatched. In germline, CDR1 is LGHDT, CDR2 YNNKEL (reference sequence). The CDR3 protein is CASSQEGRGLTNEKLFF. DNA of the CDR3: TGTGCCAGCAGCCAAGAGGGCAGGGGGCTAACTAATGAAAAACTGTTTTTT.

CDR3 DNA: TGCAGTGCTAGAGTCCCCTCGGACGAGAATGAGCAGTTCTTC. Protein product: CSARVPSDENEQFF. The V call is TRBV20-1, the J call TRBJ2-1; D unclear. The V end was cut by 1 base, the J end by 7 bases, with 14 bases between. This CDR3 is 14 amino acids long. Germline-derived CDR1 and CDR2 are DFQATT and SNEGSKA (reference sequence).

This clonotype was observed a handful of times. The chain has TRBV20-1 and TRBJ2-4; possibly TRBD1 or TRBD2 for D (6 bases each). The germline V and J ends were trimmed by 4 bases and 3 bases, with 19 bases remaining between them. Germline V gives CDR1 DFQATT, CDR2 SNEGSKA (reference sequence). The CDR3 runs to 16 residues. The CDR3 region is CSAIPSPRGRKNIQYF. The CDR3 bases are TGCAGTGCTATCCCCTCCCCCCGGGGGCGCAAAAACATTCAGTACTTC.

The table lists this clonotype with many counts. The rearrangement joins TRBV3-1 to TRBJ2-1; 12 positions agree with TRBD2. This CDR3 contains 19 residues. The germline V gene has CDR1 LGHDT and CDR2 YNNKEL (reference sequence). V was clipped by 1 base and J by 8 bases; unmatched bases: 15. CDR3 in amino acids: CASSQVPPLLAGGPDEQFF. The CDR3 coding sequence is TGTGCCAGCAGCCAAGTCCCTCCCCTCCTAGCGGGAGGGCCAGATGAGCAGTTCTTC.